The entry that follows covers one TCR beta chain sequence. As processed by the authors: Using reference gene primer amplification, nucleated cell counts were estimated. The method was immunoSEQ multiplex PCR; TCRdb's version includes in-frame clones alone and lacks a portion of them. V and J calls and clone size are copied from that table; D and trimming were computed from the DNA. The table lists 110,000 or so clones, 80% to 90% of them singletons. These data are taken from a study of blood T cell repertoires in COVID-19. The wider study: COVID-19 samples collected from the United States, Italy and Spain covered acute and convalescent phases. PBMCs, B-cell-depleted T cells, or T cells provided the cDNA or gDNA that made up the material.

Unmatched junction bases numbered 0, after V lost 4 bases and J lost 0 bases. The CDR3 has 12 residues. CDR1 GTSNPN and CDR2 SVGIG come from the germline V gene (reference sequence). The TCR was taken from a woman aged 45-60 years with acute or convalescent COVID-19. Sequences were obtained from peripheral blood. The chain is built from TRBV30 and TRBJ2-7; TRBD1 matches at 7 bases. CDR3 protein: CAWNRGSYEQYF. DNA of the CDR3: TGTGCCTGGAACAGGGGCTCCTACGAGCAGTACTTC.